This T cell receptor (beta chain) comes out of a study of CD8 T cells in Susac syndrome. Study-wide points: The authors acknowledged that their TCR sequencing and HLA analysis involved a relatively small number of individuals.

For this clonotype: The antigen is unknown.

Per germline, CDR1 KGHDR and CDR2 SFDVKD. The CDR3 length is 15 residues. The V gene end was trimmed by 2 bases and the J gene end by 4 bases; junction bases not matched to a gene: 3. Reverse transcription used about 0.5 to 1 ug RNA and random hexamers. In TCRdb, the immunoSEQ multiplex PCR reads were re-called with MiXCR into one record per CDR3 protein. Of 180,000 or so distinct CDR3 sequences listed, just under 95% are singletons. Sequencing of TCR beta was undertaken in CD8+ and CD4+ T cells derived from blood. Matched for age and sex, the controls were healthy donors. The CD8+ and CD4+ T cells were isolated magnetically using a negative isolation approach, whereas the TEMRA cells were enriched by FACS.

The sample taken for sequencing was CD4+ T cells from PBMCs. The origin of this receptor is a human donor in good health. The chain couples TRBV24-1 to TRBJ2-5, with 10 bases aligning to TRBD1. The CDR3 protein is CATSDSRTGGETQYF. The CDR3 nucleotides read TGTGCCACCAGTGATTCCCGGACAGGGGGAGAGACCCAGTACTTC.